These T cell receptor beta chains were read from a single sample in a study of siplizumab effects on memory and regulatory T cells. Using immunoSEQ multiplex PCR, the repertoire was profiled, and TCRdb retains in-frame clones only, with some absent. The sample records tens of thousands of clones, more than 85% being singletons. Sample: CD8+ T cells sorted from blood. The receptors derive from a human donor in good health. CDR3s include the opening cysteine and the closing phenylalanine or tryptophan.

v_gene	CDR3aa
TRBV6-1	CASSETTGNEQYF
TRBV28	CASQDSPYHLPNTGELFF
TRBV9	CASSVGLLGETQYF
TRBV15	CASSGTRGNEQFF
TRBV9	CASSVDSQETQYF
TRBV11-1	CASSHGTGINIQYF
TRBV30	CARGQGDDGTEAFF
TRBV27	CASSLRQGNNYGYTF
TRBV5-1	CASSLVPPGQVYGYTF
TRBV5-4	CASTLGQAGVEETQYF
TRBV27	CASGQGEGIYGYTF
TRBV4-1	CASRGVLAGGYEQYF
TRBV6-5	CASRSGVFLNTEAFF
TRBV28	CASTIRWRGGYTF
TRBV29-1	CSVTTPYTEAFF
TRBV6-1	CASTHGGDYEQYF
TRBV5-1	CASSPGTGFYEQYF
TRBV28	CASSWTAQNTEAFF
TRBV9	CASSLTDSQPQHF
TRBV6-4	CASSESGSTDTQYF
TRBV6-1	CATERGEGTEAFF
TRBV18	CASSPTASGSYEQYF
TRBV27	CASSLGVLNTEAFF
TRBV18	CASSPPSDTQYF
TRBV29-1	CSVVDRNTGELFF
TRBV30	CAWSVGASLEQYF
TRBV7-9	CASSLGPINEQFF
TRBV15	CATSRGVRGIVAQYF
TRBV9	CASSVGGGSSYNEQFF
TRBV7-9	CASSLDVRAYEQYF
TRBV29-1	CSVAPGEGEGEKLFF
TRBV30	CAWSRGEGLVDTQYF
TRBV4-2	CASSQENWAEPPQETQYF
TRBV4-3	CASSQGPGLDTGELFF
TRBV28	CASSPTDSQEHF
TRBV19	CATREGTSSNNEQFF